This is a list of T cell receptor beta chains from one sample in a study of read filtering for tumor transcriptome and immune sequencing. TCRdb re-analysed the reads in MiXCR, keeping a single row per CDR3 protein. The sample shows 30,000 to 35,000 distinct CDR3 sequences, around 18% of them seen only once. Sequences were obtained from a population of CD138-negative cells sorted from bone marrow. The origin of the receptors is a donor aged 40 or older with multiple myeloma. The conserved cysteine and the conserved F or W are not part of the CDR3 here. Each record gives: J gene, CDR3 length, V gene, CDR3 protein.

J: TRBJ2-2; length: 13; V: TRBV28; CDR3: ASSSLGVDTGELF
J: TRBJ2-3; length: 11; V: TRBV5-1; CDR3: ASSSNQADTQY
J: TRBJ2-1; length: 13; V: TRBV20-1; CDR3: SARLSGNFYNEQF
J: TRBJ2-7; length: 10; V: TRBV11-2; CDR3: ASRDISYEQY
J: TRBJ2-1; length: 11; V: TRBV10-2; CDR3: ASTRGSDNEQF
J: TRBJ2-2; length: 13; V: TRBV2; CDR3: ASSEETGGTGELF
J: TRBJ2-2; length: 14; V: TRBV9; CDR3: ASSVSAYLNTGELF
J: TRBJ2-5; length: 11; V: TRBV5-4; CDR3: ASSLVDQGAQY
J: TRBJ2-5; length: 12; V: TRBV28; CDR3: ASSFQGMVETQY
J: TRBJ1-5; length: 13; V: TRBV20-1; CDR3: SAREGGHGNQPQH
J: TRBJ2-6; length: 14; V: TRBV20-1; CDR3: GAMGRGRLGANVLT
J: TRBJ2-5; length: 13; V: TRBV4-1; CDR3: ASSHGTANKETQY
J: TRBJ2-7; length: 11; V: TRBV6-6; CDR3: ASSAGTLYEQY
J: TRBJ2-7; length: 13; V: TRBV28; CDR3: ASSQGGLAGAEQY
J: TRBJ2-5; length: 12; V: TRBV20-1; CDR3: SAPVVTGAVSQY
J: TRBJ2-2; length: 14; V: TRBV7-9; CDR3: ASSLFRGGPTGELF
J: TRBJ1-5; length: 9; V: TRBV2; CDR3: ASTVGVVQH
J: TRBJ2-3; length: 13; V: TRBV10-3; CDR3: AISDRTSGTDTQY
J: TRBJ2-5; length: 11; V: TRBV3-1; CDR3: ASSQFGEETQY
J: TRBJ2-7; length: 11; V: TRBV27; CDR3: ASSLTETNEQY
J: TRBJ2-5; length: 12; V: TRBV9; CDR3: ASSVRGHEETQY
J: TRBJ2-1; length: 10; V: TRBV3-1; CDR3: ASSQLGGEQF
J: TRBJ2-2; length: 11; V: TRBV5-6; CDR3: ASHGANTGELF
J: TRBJ2-5; length: 16; V: TRBV4-1; CDR3: ASSQDTGLAGGQETQY
J: TRBJ2-3; length: 12; V: TRBV3-1; CDR3: ASSPWTGTDTQY
J: TRBJ2-1; length: 14; V: TRBV12-3/TRBV12-4; CDR3: ASSSGLAGDLDEQF
J: TRBJ2-7; length: 13; V: TRBV28; CDR3: ASSLGVAGPDEQY
J: TRBJ2-2; length: 14; V: TRBV5-6; CDR3: ASSLSGAADTGELF
J: TRBJ2-3; length: 15; V: TRBV24-1; CDR3: ATSDSGTGRTTDTQY
J: TRBJ2-1; length: 19; V: TRBV4-2; CDR3: ASGKPKTGTTGTRLYNERF
J: TRBJ2-1; length: 12; V: TRBV4-1; CDR3: ARSSGTTYNEQF
J: TRBJ1-1; length: 12; V: TRBV2; CDR3: ASRRGAGNTEAF
J: TRBJ1-1; length: 11; V: TRBV20-1; CDR3: SVSGEMNTEAF
J: TRBJ2-7; length: 13; V: TRBV4-2; CDR3: ASSYHSSRSYEQY
J: TRBJ1-1; length: 12; V: TRBV10-3; CDR3: AISETGLNTEAL
J: TRBJ2-3; length: 11; V: TRBV10-3; CDR3: ASGGVSTDTQY
J: TRBJ2-1; length: 15; V: TRBV29-1; CDR3: SVPSTSGRAFYNEQF
J: TRBJ2-7; length: 11; V: TRBV11-2; CDR3: ASSLAPGYEQY
J: TRBJ2-2; length: 18; V: TRBV6-5; CDR3: ASSYRRQVVAGALGGELF
J: TRBJ2-1; length: 13; V: TRBV5-6; CDR3: ASSLGPAAGNEQF
J: TRBJ2-3; length: 13; V: TRBV5-1; CDR3: ASSSGTTSTDTQY
J: TRBJ2-1; length: 13; V: TRBV20-1; CDR3: SASNLGEGPNEQF
J: TRBJ1-2; length: 11; V: TRBV6-1; CDR3: ASSEDLKLPHT
J: TRBJ2-3; length: 16; V: TRBV20-1; CDR3: SARRLAGGLSSTDTQY
J: TRBJ2-7; length: 13; V: TRBV6-1; CDR3: ASSEGQGGSYEQY
J: TRBJ2-3; length: 14; V: TRBV6-1; CDR3: ASRPMGGASTDTQY
J: TRBJ2-2; length: 13; V: TRBV20-1; CDR3: SAPHRWELPGELF
J: TRBJ2-2; length: 13; V: TRBV7-8; CDR3: ASSSTGGGTGELF
J: TRBJ1-2; length: 11; V: TRBV29-1; CDR3: SVLYASNYGYT
J: TRBJ1-1; length: 12; V: TRBV18; CDR3: ASLPSSMNTEAF
J: TRBJ2-2; length: 14; V: TRBV24-1; CDR3: ATSDPGTSETGELF
J: TRBJ1-2; length: 13; V: TRBV10-3; CDR3: AISRGTGRHYGYT
J: TRBJ2-7; length: 14; V: TRBV28; CDR3: ASRTDSSRPTYEQY
J: TRBJ2-3; length: 12; V: TRBV5-8; CDR3: ASSLRTATDTQY
J: TRBJ1-2; length: 9; V: TRBV29-1; CDR3: SVRGAYGYT
J: TRBJ2-7; length: 13; V: TRBV18; CDR3: ASSATSGSSYEQY
J: TRBJ2-2; length: 15; V: TRBV24-1; CDR3: ATSDLKWAMNTGELF
J: TRBJ2-1; length: 15; V: TRBV19; CDR3: ASTRVWPSSSYNEQF
J: TRBJ2-2; length: 10; V: TRBV20-1; CDR3: SAWEGGGELF
J: TRBJ2-3; length: 15; V: TRBV6-1; CDR3: ASSAWTSGGASDTQY